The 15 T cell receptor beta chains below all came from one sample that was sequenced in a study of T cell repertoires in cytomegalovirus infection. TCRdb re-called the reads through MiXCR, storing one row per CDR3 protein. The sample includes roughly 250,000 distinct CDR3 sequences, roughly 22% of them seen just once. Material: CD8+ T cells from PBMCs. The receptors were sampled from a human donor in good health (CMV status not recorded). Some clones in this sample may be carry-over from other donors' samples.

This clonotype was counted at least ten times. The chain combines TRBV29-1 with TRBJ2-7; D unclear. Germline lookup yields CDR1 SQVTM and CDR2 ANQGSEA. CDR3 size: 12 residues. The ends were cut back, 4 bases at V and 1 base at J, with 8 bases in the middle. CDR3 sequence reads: CSVVGDSYEQYF. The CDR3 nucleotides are TGCAGCGTTGTAGGTGATTCCTACGAGCAGTACTTC.

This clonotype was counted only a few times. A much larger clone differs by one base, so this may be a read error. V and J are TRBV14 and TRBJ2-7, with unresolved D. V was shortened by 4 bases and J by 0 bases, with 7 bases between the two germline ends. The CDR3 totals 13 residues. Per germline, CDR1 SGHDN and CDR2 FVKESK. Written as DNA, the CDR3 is TGTGCCAGCAGCCGGGTCAACTCCTACGAGCAGTACTTC. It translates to CASSRVNSYEQYF.

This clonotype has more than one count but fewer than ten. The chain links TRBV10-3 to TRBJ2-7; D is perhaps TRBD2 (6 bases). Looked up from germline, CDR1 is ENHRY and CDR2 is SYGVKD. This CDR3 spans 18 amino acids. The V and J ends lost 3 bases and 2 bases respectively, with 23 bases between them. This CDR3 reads CAISDLWGDRAEAYEQYF. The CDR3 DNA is TGTGCCATCAGTGATCTTTGGGGGGATCGAGCGGAAGCCTACGAGCAGTACTTC.

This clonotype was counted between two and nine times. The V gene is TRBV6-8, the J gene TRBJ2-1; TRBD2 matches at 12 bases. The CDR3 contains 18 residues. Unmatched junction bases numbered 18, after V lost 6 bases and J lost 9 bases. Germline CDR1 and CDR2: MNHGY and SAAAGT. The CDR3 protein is CASRLTSGGPHLPAEQFF. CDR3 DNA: TGTGCCAGCAGGCTCACTAGCGGGGGGCCCCACCTCCCCGCTGAGCAGTTCTTC.

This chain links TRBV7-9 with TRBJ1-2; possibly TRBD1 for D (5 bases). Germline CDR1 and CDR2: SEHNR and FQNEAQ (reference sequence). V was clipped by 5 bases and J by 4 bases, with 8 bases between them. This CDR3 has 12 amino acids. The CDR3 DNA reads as TGTGCCAGCAGCCGGGACGCCTATGGCTACACCTTC. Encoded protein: CASSRDAYGYTF.

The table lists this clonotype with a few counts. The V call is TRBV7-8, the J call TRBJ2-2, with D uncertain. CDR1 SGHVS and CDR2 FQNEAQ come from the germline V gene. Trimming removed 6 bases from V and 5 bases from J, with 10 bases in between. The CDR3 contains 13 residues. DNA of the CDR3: TGTGCCAGCAGTTTTTGGGGTACCGGGGAGCTGTTTTTT. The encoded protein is CASSFWGTGELFF.

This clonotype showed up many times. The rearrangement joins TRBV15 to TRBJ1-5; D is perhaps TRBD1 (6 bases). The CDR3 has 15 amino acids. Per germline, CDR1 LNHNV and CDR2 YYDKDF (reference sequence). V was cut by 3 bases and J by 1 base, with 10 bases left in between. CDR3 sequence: CATSSGGGSNQPQHF. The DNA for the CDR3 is TGTGCCACCAGCAGTGGAGGGGGAAGCAATCAGCCCCAGCATTTT.

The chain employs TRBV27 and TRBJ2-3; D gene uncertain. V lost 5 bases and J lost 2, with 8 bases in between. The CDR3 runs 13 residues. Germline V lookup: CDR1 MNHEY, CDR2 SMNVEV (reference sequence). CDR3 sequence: CASSTDFTDTQYF. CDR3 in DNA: TGTGCCAGCAGTACAGACTTCACAGATACGCAGTATTTT.

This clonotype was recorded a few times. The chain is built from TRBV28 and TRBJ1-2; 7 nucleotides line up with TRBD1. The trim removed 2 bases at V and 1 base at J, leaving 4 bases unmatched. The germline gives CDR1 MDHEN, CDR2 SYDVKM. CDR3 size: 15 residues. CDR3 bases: TGTGCCAGCAGTTTAGGGCCAGGGGGTAACTATGGCTACACCTTC. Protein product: CASSLGPGGNYGYTF.

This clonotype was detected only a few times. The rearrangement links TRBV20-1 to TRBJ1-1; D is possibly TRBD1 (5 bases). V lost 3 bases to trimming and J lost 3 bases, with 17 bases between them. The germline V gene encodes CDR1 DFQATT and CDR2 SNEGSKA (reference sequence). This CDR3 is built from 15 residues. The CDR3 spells CSARGLLGRYTEAFF. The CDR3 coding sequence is TGCAGTGCTAGGGGGCTGCTGGGCCGGTACACTGAAGCTTTCTTT.

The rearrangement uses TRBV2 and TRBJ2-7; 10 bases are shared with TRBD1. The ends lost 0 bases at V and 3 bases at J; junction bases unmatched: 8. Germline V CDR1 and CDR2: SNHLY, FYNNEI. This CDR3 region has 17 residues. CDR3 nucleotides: TGTGCCAGCAGTGAAGCGCTTCCGGGACAGGGGATCTACGAGCAGTACTTC. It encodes CASSEALPGQGIYEQYF.

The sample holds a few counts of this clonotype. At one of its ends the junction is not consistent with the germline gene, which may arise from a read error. In nucleotides, the CDR3 is TGTGCCAGCAGTTTGGGGATCTCCAGCGACTTC. Translation gives CASSLGISSDF. The chain has TRBV28 and TRBJ2-7; no definite D call. The CDR3 spans 11 residues. CDR1 and CDR2 (germline): MDHEN, SYDVKM.

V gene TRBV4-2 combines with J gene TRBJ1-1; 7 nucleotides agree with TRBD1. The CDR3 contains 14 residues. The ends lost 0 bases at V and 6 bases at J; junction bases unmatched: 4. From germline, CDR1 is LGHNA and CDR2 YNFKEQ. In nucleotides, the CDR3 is TGTGCCAGCAGCCAAGATCCGCAGGGGGCTGAAGCTTTCTTT. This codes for CASSQDPQGAEAFF.

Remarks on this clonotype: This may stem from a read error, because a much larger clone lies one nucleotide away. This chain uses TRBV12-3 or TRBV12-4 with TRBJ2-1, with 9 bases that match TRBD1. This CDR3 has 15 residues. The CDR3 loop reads CAGSEGTGSYNEQFF. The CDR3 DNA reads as TGTGCCGGCAGTGAAGGGACAGGGTCCTACAATGAGCAGTTCTTC.

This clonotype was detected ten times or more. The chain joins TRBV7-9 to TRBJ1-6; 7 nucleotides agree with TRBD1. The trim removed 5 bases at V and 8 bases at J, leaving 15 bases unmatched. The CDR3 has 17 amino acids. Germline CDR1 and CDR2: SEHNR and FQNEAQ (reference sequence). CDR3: CASSPTSLRGAHSPLHF. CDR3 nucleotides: TGTGCCAGCAGCCCAACTTCACTCAGGGGGGCCCATTCACCCCTCCACTTT.